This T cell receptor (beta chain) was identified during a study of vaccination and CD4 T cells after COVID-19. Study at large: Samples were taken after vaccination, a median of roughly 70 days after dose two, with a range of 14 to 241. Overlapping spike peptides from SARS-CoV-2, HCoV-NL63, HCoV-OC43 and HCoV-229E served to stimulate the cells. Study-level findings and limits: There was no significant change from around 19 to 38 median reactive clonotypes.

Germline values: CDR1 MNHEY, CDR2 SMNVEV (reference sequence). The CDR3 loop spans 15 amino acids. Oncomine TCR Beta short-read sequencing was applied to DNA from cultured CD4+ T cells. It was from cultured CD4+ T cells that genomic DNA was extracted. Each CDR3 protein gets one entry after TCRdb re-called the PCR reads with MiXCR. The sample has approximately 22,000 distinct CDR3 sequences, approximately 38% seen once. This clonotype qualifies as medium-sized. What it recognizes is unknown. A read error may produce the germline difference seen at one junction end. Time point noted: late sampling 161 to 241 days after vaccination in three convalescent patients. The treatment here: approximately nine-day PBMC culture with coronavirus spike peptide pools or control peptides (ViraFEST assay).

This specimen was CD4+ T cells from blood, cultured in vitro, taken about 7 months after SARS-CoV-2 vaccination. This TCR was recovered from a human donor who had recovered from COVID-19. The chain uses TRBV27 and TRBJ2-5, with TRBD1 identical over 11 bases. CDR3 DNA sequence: TGTGCCAGCAGTTTTTTGGGACAGGGGGGAGAGGCCCAGTACTTC. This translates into CASSFLGQGGEAQYF.